The rows below give T cell receptor beta chains drawn from one sample of a study of T cells in Graves' hyperthyroidism and ophthalmopathy. From the multiplex PCR reads, TCRdb called clonotypes with MiXCR, one entry per CDR3 protein. The data contain 450,000 to 500,000 distinct CDR3 sequences, around a fifth of them seen just once; the ten biggest clones take up around 54%. Source material: blood. Receptor source: a woman aged 65 to 85 with Graves' ophthalmopathy. The CDR3 runs from the conserved cysteine through the conserved F or W. D genes are given only for firm matches. Clone size is stated in some rows and not others, as once, few, many or a class when expanded.

j_gene	abundance	v_gene	d_gene	CDR3nt	CDR3aa
TRBJ2-7	.	TRBV28	TRBD1	TGTGCCAGCTCAGAGGGACAGGTGTCTCTCTACGAGCAGTACTTC	CASSEGQVSLYEQYF
TRBJ2-2	few	TRBV12-3/TRBV12-4	TRBD2	TGTGCCAGCAGTTTACCCCATCTCTGGCGGGAGGACGCCGGGGAGCTGTTTTTT	CASSLPHLWREDAGELFF
TRBJ1-5	many	TRBV10-3	TRBD1	TGTGCCATCAGTCCGGGACAGGGGGCTTATCAGCCCCAGCATTTT	CAISPGQGAYQPQHF
TRBJ2-7	.	TRBV28	.	TGTGCCAGCAGTTCCACGGGAGTCCGTAGAGGGCAGTACTTC	CASSSTGVRRGQYF
TRBJ1-2	few	TRBV5-4	.	TGTGCCAGCAGCCCAGACAGCCCCTATGGCTACACCTTC	CASSPDSPYGYTF
TRBJ1-6	.	TRBV6-5	.	TGTGCCAGCAGTTACTCCGGGACGGGGGATTATAATTCACCCCTCCACTTT	CASSYSGTGDYNSPLHF
TRBJ2-1	many	TRBV2	.	TGTGCCAGCAAGGACATCAGAGGATTCAATGAGCAGTTCTTC	CASKDIRGFNEQFF
TRBJ1-1	.	TRBV19	.	TGTGCCAGTAGTATAGTTGGGAGGGGGAGCACTGAAGCTTTCTTT	CASSIVGRGSTEAFF
TRBJ1-2	.	TRBV29-1	.	TGCAGCGTTGTGAGGGCACTGGAGGGAGGCTACACCTTC	CSVVRALEGGYTF
TRBJ2-7	.	TRBV10-1	.	TGCGCCAGCGGGTCCTCCTCCTACGAGCAGTACTTC	CASGSSSYEQYF
TRBJ1-2	few	TRBV20-1	.	TGCAGTGCTAGACACGATTCTTCCTATGGCTACACCTTC	CSARHDSSYGYTF
TRBJ2-3	.	TRBV18	.	TGTGCCAGCTCACCACCGCAACCAGATACGCAGTATTTT	CASSPPQPDTQYF
TRBJ1-1	.	TRBV20-1	TRBD1	TGCAGTGCTGGAGACAGGGGAGTTTGGACTGAAGCTTTCTTT	CSAGDRGVWTEAFF
TRBJ2-1	few	TRBV10-3	.	TGTGCCATCAGTGACCCGGGACAAAATGAGCAGTTCTTC	CAISDPGQNEQFF
TRBJ2-1	few	TRBV5-4	.	TGTGCCAGCAGCTCTGGGGACCGCAATGAGCAGTTCTTC	CASSSGDRNEQFF
TRBJ1-4	.	TRBV6-1	.	TGTGCCAGCAGTGAGTCCCAGGGGCTGGTAGAAAAACTGTTTTTT	CASSESQGLVEKLFF
TRBJ2-7	many	TRBV28	.	TGTGCCAGCAGTTTTGGGCGCTACGAGCAGTACTTC	CASSFGRYEQYF
TRBJ2-1	.	TRBV12-5	.	TGTGCTAGTGCCGGGATGGATAATGAGCAGTTCTTC	CASAGMDNEQFF
TRBJ2-2	many	TRBV25-1	TRBD2	TGTGCCAGCAGTGAGGGGGTGGGGACTAGCGGGAGAAGGCCGAACACCGGGGAGCTGTTTTTT	CASSEGVGTSGRRPNTGELFF
TRBJ2-4	.	TRBV7-9	.	TGTGCCAGCAGCTTAGAGACTGCCCTCGCCAAAAACATTCAGTACTTC	CASSLETALAKNIQYF
TRBJ2-5	.	TRBV14	TRBD1	TGTGCCAGCAGCCACCAACCCAGGGGGCGCGGTTTGGAGACCCAGTACTTC	CASSHQPRGRGLETQYF
TRBJ2-1	many	TRBV2	TRBD2	TGTGCCAGCAGTGAAGGCAGACTAGCGGGTCGGGATGAGCAGTTCTTC	CASSEGRLAGRDEQFF
TRBJ2-1	.	TRBV4-3	.	TGCGCCAGCAGCCACCCGAGGTCGAGCTCCTACAATGAGCAGTTCTTC	CASSHPRSSSYNEQFF
TRBJ2-3	.	TRBV29-1	TRBD2	TGCAGCGTTAGCGGGAGAACCACAGATACGCAGTATTTT	CSVSGRTTDTQYF
TRBJ1-2	.	TRBV9	.	TGTGCCAGCAGCGTAGAGGCGGCCTTCTATGGCTACACCTTC	CASSVEAAFYGYTF
TRBJ2-3	few	TRBV24-1	.	TGTGCCACGCGCAGCGACGGAGATACGCAGTATTTT	CATRSDGDTQYF
TRBJ2-5	.	TRBV15	.	TGTGCCACCAGCAGAGATCGTTTGCGGAGTGGGATAGAGACCCAGTACTTC	CATSRDRLRSGIETQYF
TRBJ2-2	few	TRBV7-2	.	TGTGCCAGCAGCTTAGTTCCAGGGAATGTGCCCGGGGAGCTGTTTTTT	CASSLVPGNVPGELFF
TRBJ2-2	.	TRBV7-9	.	TGTGCCAGCAGCTCACATGCTCGGCAACCCACCGGGGAGCTGTTTTTT	CASSSHARQPTGELFF
TRBJ1-5	.	TRBV28	.	TGTGCCAGCAGCTCCGACCTACAGGGTGTTTCCAATCAGCCCCAGCATTTT	CASSSDLQGVSNQPQHF
TRBJ1-2	.	TRBV5-5	.	TGTGCCAGCAGCTTCGCGGGCCTTAACTATGGCTACACCTTC	CASSFAGLNYGYTF
TRBJ1-2	.	TRBV30	.	TGTGCCTGGATGAGACGGGGCTTTAGCTATGGCTACACCTTC	CAWMRRGFSYGYTF
TRBJ2-2	.	TRBV11-2	.	TGTGCCAGCAGCTTATGGGGTTCGAACACCGGGGAGCTGTTTTTT	CASSLWGSNTGELFF
TRBJ2-7	many	TRBV20-1	TRBD2	TGCAGTGCTAGAGATCCACTAGCGGGCTACGAGCAGTACTTC	CSARDPLAGYEQYF
TRBJ2-7	.	TRBV5-6	.	TGTGCCAGCAGCTTGTCTGAGGGGGTTTCCTACGAGCAGTACTTC	CASSLSEGVSYEQYF
TRBJ2-1	few	TRBV5-1	TRBD2	TGCGCCAGCAGCTTGGCCGGGAGGGCGGGGGACAATGAGCAGTTCTTC	CASSLAGRAGDNEQFF
TRBJ1-4	.	TRBV3-1	TRBD1	TGTGCCAGCTCAATAAGAGGGACAGGGGTTCTGAAAAAACTGTTTTTT	CASSIRGTGVLKKLFF
TRBJ2-7	few	TRBV28	TRBD1	TGTGCCAGCAGTTTAAATCAGGGGGCCTACGAGCAGTACTTC	CASSLNQGAYEQYF
TRBJ1-2	few	TRBV7-9	.	TGTGCCAGCAGCCTCATCAGGGATATTTATGGCTACACCTTC	CASSLIRDIYGYTF
TRBJ2-3	once	TRBV20-1	.	TGCGGTGCTAGAGATATTAGGGGCTCAGATACGCAGTATTTT	CGARDIRGSDTQYF
TRBJ1-5	many	TRBV12-3/TRBV12-4	TRBD1	TGTGCCAGCAGGGCAGGGGGCAGTCAGCCCCAGCATTTT	CASRAGGSQPQHF
TRBJ2-7	few	TRBV12-3/TRBV12-4	TRBD2	TGTGCCAGCAGTTTCAGGGAGGGGAACGAGCAGTACTTC	CASSFREGNEQYF
TRBJ1-3	few	TRBV12-3/TRBV12-4	.	TGTGCCAGCAGCCAGGGGCCAGACACCATATATTTT	CASSQGPDTIYF
TRBJ1-4	.	TRBV6-1	.	TGTGCCAGCAGGGGACACACAACTAATGAAAAACTGTTTTTT	CASRGHTTNEKLFF
TRBJ2-2	.	TRBV3-1	.	TGTGCCAGCAGCCCCGGCCTAGCGCTCGGGGAGCTGTTTTTT	CASSPGLALGELFF
TRBJ2-5	few	TRBV20-1	.	TGCAGTGCCCCACCCGCGGGCACAACTCCACCCCAAGAGACCCAGTACTTC	CSAPPAGTTPPQETQYF
TRBJ2-3	.	TRBV28	TRBD2	TGTGCCAGCAGTCCCTTCTGGCTAGCGGGAGTGGAGGGTACGCAGTATTTT	CASSPFWLAGVEGTQYF
TRBJ2-1	many	TRBV2	TRBD2	TGTGCCAGCAGTGGCGGGACTAGCGGGACCCCCCCCTACAATGAGCAGTTCTTC	CASSGGTSGTPPYNEQFF
TRBJ1-1	.	TRBV5-1	.	TGCGCCAGCAGCTCTCGTGGGGGCCGTGGGGATGAAGCTTTCTTT	CASSSRGGRGDEAFF
TRBJ1-1	few	TRBV20-1	TRBD1	TGCAGTGCTGGAAGGGACAGGGACACTGAAGCTTTCTTT	CSAGRDRDTEAFF
TRBJ2-5	many	TRBV2	.	TGTGCCAGCAGTGAAACAGAGGGGACCCAGTACTTC	CASSETEGTQYF
TRBJ2-5	once	TRBV6-1	.	TGTGCCAGCAGTCTGGGTCTCTTACAAGAGACCCAGTACTTC	CASSLGLLQETQYF
TRBJ1-2	few	TRBV30	.	TGTGCCTGGAGTGTTGCAGGACCAGTACCTAACTATGGCTACACCTTC	CAWSVAGPVPNYGYTF
TRBJ2-3	.	TRBV20-1	TRBD2	TGCAGTGCTACCATCGGACTAGCGGGGGGAGGGGATACGCAGTATTTT	CSATIGLAGGGDTQYF
TRBJ2-2	many	TRBV7-8	.	TGTGCCAGCAGTTCACTAGGAGCCACCGGGGAGCTGTTTTTT	CASSSLGATGELFF
TRBJ1-5	many	TRBV2	.	TGTGCCAGCATGGAGGGGCCGAATCAGCCCCAGCATTTT	CASMEGPNQPQHF
TRBJ2-7	few	TRBV5-1	.	TGCGCCAGCAGCTTGGGACCGGGGATTTTCGAGCAGTACTTC	CASSLGPGIFEQYF
TRBJ2-3	once	TRBV10-3	TRBD2	TGTGCCACGAGCGGGGGAGTTGGAGGCACAGATACGCAGTATTTT	CATSGGVGGTDTQYF